This entry is about one T cell receptor (beta chain). At least ten counts were recorded for this clonotype. Its antigen is not yet known. No base quality information exists; no much larger clone differs at one position. The sample comes from a study of T cells after yellow fever vaccination (dated by TCRdb to 2018 to 2020). Looking at the study overall: The SMART-Seq v4 Ultra Low Input RNA kit was used to prepare libraries from fractions with low cell numbers. To follow T-cell clones before and after primary and booster YFV17D yellow fever vaccination, bulk TCR alpha and beta repertoires were sequenced over time. The cohort comprised two healthy male donors, one aged 18 to 29 and one aged 30 to 40 years. Bulk PBMC replicates and cell subsets were isolated from blood drawn at multiple timepoints before and after both primary and secondary immunization.

The treatment or condition label corresponds to: live attenuated yellow fever vaccine strain. PBMCs were isolated from peripheral blood using a standard Ficoll-Paque protocol. Dynabeads CD4 and CD8 positive selection kits were used to isolate CD4 and CD8 T-cell fractions. RNA was extracted with TriZol from bulk PBMCs, CD4 and CD8 fractions, and dextramer-positive and dextramer-negative fractions. The data were produced on an Illumina NovaSeq 6000. TCR cDNA was synthesized by 5'RACE template switching, through which a universal primer site and unique molecular identifiers were introduced. Priming for cDNA synthesis came from both the TCR alpha and TCR beta constant segments. Libraries were amplified in two PCR steps, with sample barcodes and sequencing adapters added in the second step. Sequencing of libraries was performed on Illumina HiSeq 2500 (2x100 bp) or NovaSeq (2x150 bp). Per the original workflow: Demultiplexing of reads and collapsing into UMI consensus sequences were performed with MIGEC, and V(D)J alignment was carried out with MiXCR. Vaccine-responding clonotypes were defined with edgeR using replicate PBMC samples, requiring FDR below 0.01 and a log2 fold change above 5 up to day 15. Each bulk clonotype was labeled CD4 or CD8 based on which sequenced repertoire, CD4 or CD8, contained the clonotype at higher abundance. Clones were called with MiXCR by TCRdb after fastp trimmed the public reads at Q25, and only in-frame beta chains were retained. Identical CDR3 protein sequences are pooled into one entry, listed with their most common genes and DNA. The V and J calls were determined by TCRdb, not by the authors. The sample table contains a few hundred thousand distinct CDR3 sequences; only one count was recorded for 8.5% to 10% of them. The ten most abundant clones make up around 3.4% of the sample.

The CDR3, from cysteine to phenylalanine, totals 11 residues. This entry keeps only the CDR3 DNA: 33 bases, framed from base 1. Trimming at the junction amounts to 3 bases on V and 1 base on J, and the germline ends lie 0 bases apart. Based on the germline V gene, the CDR1 and CDR2 sequences are SGHAT and FQNNGV. The investigation overall reported the following: Because abundant contaminating clonotypes from the bulk population could be contained in FACS-sorted repertoires, computational filtering was required. Because only two donors were included in the study, the extent to which the findings can be generalized is limited. Compared with the primary T-cell response, the secondary T-cell response was faster but weaker, reaching its peak on day 5 rather than on day 15. Most clones expanded after primary vaccination were re-detected after the booster (approximately 95% of CD4 and approximately 88% of CD8), suggesting broad memory maintenance. A small fraction of clonotypes showed up in both the CD4 and CD8 compartments, probably as a result of convergent recombination.

Sequences were derived from CD4+ T cells sorted from PBMCs, sampled 5 days after the yellow fever booster vaccination. Rearrangement joined TRBV11-2 to TRBJ1-2; the D gene is unclear. The clonotype was recovered from a man aged 18 to 29 who received the YFV17D yellow fever vaccine. The CDR3 has the sequence CASSFNYGYTF. In nucleotides, the sequence is TGTGCCAGCAGCTTTAACTATGGCTACACCTTC.